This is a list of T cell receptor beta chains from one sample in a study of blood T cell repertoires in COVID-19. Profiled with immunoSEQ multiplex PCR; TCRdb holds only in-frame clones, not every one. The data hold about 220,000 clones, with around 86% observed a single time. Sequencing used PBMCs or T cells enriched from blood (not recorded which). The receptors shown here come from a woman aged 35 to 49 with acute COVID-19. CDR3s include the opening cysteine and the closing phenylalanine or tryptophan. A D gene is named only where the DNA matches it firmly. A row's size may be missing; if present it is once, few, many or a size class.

CDR3aa: CASKWTGDNTEAFF; CDR3nt: TGTGCCAGCAAGTGGACAGGCGATAACACTGAAGCTTTCTTT; v_gene: TRBV27; abundance: .; j_gene: TRBJ1-1; d_gene: TRBD1
CDR3aa: CAISESGRGGLTDTQYF; CDR3nt: TGTGCCATCAGTGAGTCGGGGCGGGGGGGCCTCACAGATACGCAGTATTTT; v_gene: TRBV10-3; abundance: .; j_gene: TRBJ2-3; d_gene: TRBD2
CDR3aa: CASSYVGGASETQYF; CDR3nt: TGTGCCAGCAGTTACGTCGGGGGGGCCTCTGAGACCCAGTACTTC; v_gene: TRBV6-5; abundance: .; j_gene: TRBJ2-5; d_gene: TRBD2
CDR3aa: CASSFRGIGYTF; CDR3nt: TGTGCCAGCAGTTTCAGGGGAATCGGCTACACCTTC; v_gene: TRBV12-3/TRBV12-4; abundance: .; j_gene: TRBJ1-2; d_gene: .
CDR3aa: CASSLADRGGYTF; CDR3nt: TGTGCCAGCTCACTCGCAGACAGGGGCGGCTACACCTTC; v_gene: TRBV18; abundance: few; j_gene: TRBJ1-2; d_gene: TRBD1
CDR3aa: CASSPTRTSWETQYF; CDR3nt: TGTGCCAGCTCACCAACGCGTACTAGCTGGGAGACCCAGTACTTC; v_gene: TRBV18; abundance: .; j_gene: TRBJ2-5; d_gene: .
CDR3aa: CASSQVASGGGHNEQFF; CDR3nt: TGCGCCAGCAGCCAAGTCGCTAGCGGGGGAGGGCACAATGAGCAGTTCTTC; v_gene: TRBV4-1; abundance: .; j_gene: TRBJ2-1; d_gene: TRBD2
CDR3aa: CASSLGGRSTEAFF; CDR3nt: TGTGCCAGTAGTCTAGGGGGCCGGAGCACTGAAGCTTTCTTT; v_gene: TRBV19; abundance: .; j_gene: TRBJ1-1; d_gene: TRBD1
CDR3aa: CAWGQGAGYGYTF; CDR3nt: TGTGCCTGGGGACAGGGGGCAGGCTATGGCTACACCTTC; v_gene: TRBV30; abundance: few; j_gene: TRBJ1-2; d_gene: TRBD1
CDR3aa: CASSFDRVAGELFF; CDR3nt: TGTGCCAGCAGCTTCGACAGGGTGGCCGGGGAGCTGTTTTTT; v_gene: TRBV7-2; abundance: .; j_gene: TRBJ2-2; d_gene: TRBD1
CDR3aa: CASSPPGQGARTEAFF; CDR3nt: TGCGCCAGCAGCCCCCCGGGACAGGGGGCGCGAACTGAAGCTTTCTTT; v_gene: TRBV4-1; abundance: .; j_gene: TRBJ1-1; d_gene: TRBD1
CDR3aa: CASSPGQGSGQFF; CDR3nt: TGTGCCAGCAGCCCCGGACAGGGTTCCGGGCAGTTCTTC; v_gene: TRBV7-9; abundance: .; j_gene: TRBJ2-1; d_gene: TRBD1
CDR3aa: CASSVSAGGPPGHEQFF; CDR3nt: TGTGCCAGCAGTGTTTCGGCGGGGGGTCCTCCAGGGCATGAGCAGTTCTTC; v_gene: TRBV2; abundance: .; j_gene: TRBJ2-1; d_gene: TRBD2
CDR3aa: CASSVAGPSTDTQYF; CDR3nt: TGTGCCAGCAGCGTAGCGGGCCCTAGCACAGATACGCAGTATTTT; v_gene: TRBV21-1; abundance: .; j_gene: TRBJ2-3; d_gene: .
CDR3aa: CASSRTTTGTSGSSSYEQYF; CDR3nt: TGTGCCAGCAGCCGAACCACAACAGGGACTAGCGGGAGTAGCTCCTACGAGCAGTACTTC; v_gene: TRBV13; abundance: .; j_gene: TRBJ2-7; d_gene: TRBD2
CDR3aa: CASSLLDSPKGNEQFF; CDR3nt: TGTGCCAGCAGTCTACTCGACAGCCCAAAAGGCAATGAGCAGTTCTTC; v_gene: TRBV27; abundance: .; j_gene: TRBJ2-1; d_gene: .
CDR3aa: CASSQETLAGISRNEQFF; CDR3nt: TGTGCCAGCAGCCAAGAGACACTAGCGGGGATTTCTAGGAATGAGCAGTTCTTC; v_gene: TRBV3-1/TRBV3-2; abundance: .; j_gene: TRBJ2-1; d_gene: TRBD2
CDR3aa: CASRDRVGRGTNEKLFF; CDR3nt: TGTGCCAGTAGGGACCGAGTAGGAAGGGGCACTAATGAAAAACTGTTTTTT; v_gene: TRBV19; abundance: once; j_gene: TRBJ1-4; d_gene: .
CDR3aa: CASSQGLTGGSDEQYF; CDR3nt: TGCGCCAGCAGCCAAGGACTGACAGGGGGATCGGACGAGCAGTACTTC; v_gene: TRBV4-1; abundance: .; j_gene: TRBJ2-7; d_gene: TRBD1
CDR3aa: CASTVGPERNTEAFF; CDR3nt: TGCGCCAGCACAGTGGGGCCTGAGAGAAACACTGAAGCTTTCTTT; v_gene: TRBV4-1; abundance: once; j_gene: TRBJ1-1; d_gene: .
CDR3aa: CASSPTTGAETEAFF; CDR3nt: TGCGCCAGCAGCCCTACGACAGGGGCGGAAACTGAAGCTTTCTTT; v_gene: TRBV5-1; abundance: .; j_gene: TRBJ1-1; d_gene: TRBD1
CDR3aa: CASSSRTGRMNTEAFF; CDR3nt: TGTGCCAGCAGTTCGCGGACAGGGCGTATGAACACTGAAGCTTTCTTT; v_gene: TRBV6-2/TRBV6-3; abundance: few; j_gene: TRBJ1-1; d_gene: TRBD1
CDR3aa: CASSAGQGSGGYTF; CDR3nt: TGTGCCAGCAGCGCCGGACAGGGAAGCGGCGGCTACACCTTC; v_gene: TRBV9; abundance: once; j_gene: TRBJ1-2; d_gene: TRBD1
CDR3aa: CASSPSYGSGNTIYF; CDR3nt: TGTGCCAGCAGTCCCTCATACGGCTCTGGAAACACCATATATTTT; v_gene: TRBV6-5; abundance: .; j_gene: TRBJ1-3; d_gene: .
CDR3aa: CASSLTGDNQPQHF; CDR3nt: TGTGCCAGTAGCCTGACAGGGGACAATCAGCCCCAGCATTTT; v_gene: TRBV19; abundance: .; j_gene: TRBJ1-5; d_gene: TRBD1
CDR3aa: CASSPRLNNEQFF; CDR3nt: TGCGCCAGCAGCCCGAGACTAAATAATGAGCAGTTCTTC; v_gene: TRBV4-3; abundance: .; j_gene: TRBJ2-1; d_gene: .
CDR3aa: CASSAGTGFSQPQHF; CDR3nt: TGTGCCAGCAGCGCGGGGACAGGGTTTAGTCAGCCCCAGCATTTT; v_gene: TRBV9; abundance: once; j_gene: TRBJ1-5; d_gene: TRBD1
CDR3aa: CASSQDRGFGDEQYF; CDR3nt: TGCGCCAGCAGCCAAGACAGAGGCTTCGGCGACGAGCAGTACTTC; v_gene: TRBV4-1; abundance: .; j_gene: TRBJ2-7; d_gene: .
CDR3aa: CASSGRTGGGETQYF; CDR3nt: TGCGCCAGCAGCGGGAGGACAGGGGGCGGTGAGACCCAGTACTTC; v_gene: TRBV5-1; abundance: .; j_gene: TRBJ2-5; d_gene: TRBD1
CDR3aa: CASSLKGQSDEKLFF; CDR3nt: TGCGCCAGCAGCTTGAAGGGGCAGTCGGATGAAAAACTGTTTTTT; v_gene: TRBV5-1; abundance: .; j_gene: TRBJ1-4; d_gene: .
CDR3aa: CASSLLAGGPGYNEQFF; CDR3nt: TGCGCCAGCAGCTTACTAGCGGGGGGGCCCGGTTACAATGAGCAGTTCTTC; v_gene: TRBV5-1; abundance: once; j_gene: TRBJ2-1; d_gene: TRBD2
CDR3aa: CASSNRGGYQETQYF; CDR3nt: TGTGCCAGCAGTAACCGGGGGGGATACCAAGAGACCCAGTACTTC; v_gene: TRBV6-5; abundance: .; j_gene: TRBJ2-5; d_gene: TRBD2
CDR3aa: CASSTHSNTIYF; CDR3nt: TGTGCCAGCAGCACCCACTCCAACACCATATATTTT; v_gene: TRBV9; abundance: .; j_gene: TRBJ1-3; d_gene: .
CDR3aa: CASSAASWGGLNTEAFF; CDR3nt: TGCGCCAGCAGCGCCGCGTCGTGGGGAGGCCTGAACACTGAAGCTTTCTTT; v_gene: TRBV5-1; abundance: .; j_gene: TRBJ1-1; d_gene: .
CDR3aa: CASSVSGQSNEKLFF; CDR3nt: TGTGCCAGCAGCGTTTCGGGACAGTCTAATGAAAAACTGTTTTTT; v_gene: TRBV5-6; abundance: .; j_gene: TRBJ1-4; d_gene: TRBD1
CDR3aa: CASSLGDQPQHF; CDR3nt: TGTGCCAGCAGCTTAGGAGATCAGCCCCAGCATTTT; v_gene: TRBV7-2; abundance: .; j_gene: TRBJ1-5; d_gene: .
CDR3aa: CAWSDRGPETQYF; CDR3nt: TGTGCCTGGAGTGACAGGGGGCCGGAGACCCAGTACTTC; v_gene: TRBV30; abundance: .; j_gene: TRBJ2-5; d_gene: TRBD1
CDR3aa: CASSVQGGNTIYF; CDR3nt: TGTGCCAGCAGTGTACAGGGAGGAAACACCATATATTTT; v_gene: TRBV25-1; abundance: .; j_gene: TRBJ1-3; d_gene: .
CDR3aa: CASSLFMRATTNEKLFF; CDR3nt: TGTGCCAGCAGCTTATTTATGAGGGCCACAACTAATGAAAAACTGTTTTTT; v_gene: TRBV7-8; abundance: .; j_gene: TRBJ1-4; d_gene: .
CDR3aa: CASSPSGQGGYGYTF; CDR3nt: TGCGCCAGCAGCCCAAGCGGACAGGGGGGCTATGGCTACACCTTC; v_gene: TRBV5-1; abundance: .; j_gene: TRBJ1-2; d_gene: TRBD1
CDR3aa: CASRPGQGLNIQYF; CDR3nt: TGTGCCAGCAGGCCGGGACAGGGACTCAACATTCAGTACTTC; v_gene: TRBV2; abundance: .; j_gene: TRBJ2-4; d_gene: TRBD1
CDR3aa: CASSHAVFQETQYF; CDR3nt: TGTGCCAGCAGCCATGCGGTTTTCCAAGAGACCCAGTACTTC; v_gene: TRBV14; abundance: .; j_gene: TRBJ2-5; d_gene: .
CDR3aa: CASSQPTESGELFF; CDR3nt: TGTGCCAGCTCACAACCGACAGAATCCGGGGAGCTGTTTTTT; v_gene: TRBV18; abundance: .; j_gene: TRBJ2-2; d_gene: .
CDR3aa: CASSKTRASTEAFF; CDR3nt: TGTGCCAGCAGCAAGACCAGGGCCAGCACTGAAGCTTTCTTT; v_gene: TRBV5-8; abundance: .; j_gene: TRBJ1-1; d_gene: .
CDR3aa: CASSHGGRGRESGETQYF; CDR3nt: TGTGCCAGCAGCCACGGCGGGAGGGGGCGAGAATCGGGAGAGACCCAGTACTTC; v_gene: TRBV5-5; abundance: once; j_gene: TRBJ2-5; d_gene: TRBD2